One sample yielded the 4 T cell receptor beta chains listed below, sequenced in a study of monozygotic twins with inflammatory bowel disease (dated by TCRdb to the late 2010s). The protocol used for the library was 5' RACE. TCRdb names Illumina HiSeq 2500 as the instrument used. TCRdb reprocessed the reads into one record per CDR3 protein sequence, lacking DNA. The sample's clone listing holds more than 350,000 distinct CDR3 sequences. Roughly 2.2% of the sample comes from the top ten. Sequenced material: blood. The source is a human donor with ulcerative colitis or Crohn's disease, or a healthy co-twin of an affected twin (not recorded which).

The V call is TRBV20-1, the J call TRBJ2-3; TCRdb calls TRBD1, which cannot be checked without DNA. Per germline, CDR1 DFQATT and CDR2 SNEGSKA (reference sequence). CDR3 length equals 14 residues. The CDR3 loop is CSASTGTATDTQYF.

J is TRBJ1-2 and V is TRBV12-3 or TRBV12-4; TCRdb gives TRBD1 as the D gene, but with no DNA this cannot be confirmed. The CDR3 loop spans 13 amino acids. CDR3 sequence reads: CASRSGTGRGYTF.

The chain is built from TRBV12-3 or TRBV12-4 and TRBJ2-2; checking the TCRdb D call of TRBD2 is not possible without DNA. The CDR3 loop spans 16 amino acids. The CDR3 loop reads CASSLVLAGGPGELFF.

The J gene is TRBJ2-3, the V gene TRBV5-1; TCRdb returns TRBD2, unconfirmable since there is no DNA. CDR1 and CDR2 from the germline V gene are SGHRS and YFSETQ. The length of the CDR3 is 14 residues. The chain's CDR3 is CASTEGGPTDTQYF.